This paragraph reports one T cell receptor (beta chain). Its antigen is not identified. This entry belongs to a study of cytomegalovirus exposure and HLA in healthy donors. General study findings and limits: Analysis performed later showed TCR beta chains linked to HLA being more clonally expanded than equally common others. The authors listed about 170 TCR beta chains as cytomegalovirus-associated. Sequencing probably produced one cluster of sequence variants that were highly shared.

The CDR3 is 15 residues long. The germline V gene has CDR1 GTSNPN and CDR2 SVGIG (reference sequence). The germline V and J ends were trimmed by 3 bases and 5 bases, with 17 bases remaining between them. The primer mix had 60 Vbeta and 13 Jbeta primers. Sequencing was performed with immunoSEQ multiplex PCR; in TCRdb, only in-frame clones are kept and a portion is missing. The sample has about 51,000 clones, and its top ten clones hold about 2.5%. Each of the donors was a healthy bone marrow donor. The chain employs TRBV30 and TRBJ1-5; tentatively, D is TRBD1 (6 bases). Sequenced material: PBMCs. This TCR was sampled from a female donor in good health and CMV-seronegative. The CDR3 sequence is CAWSPGGGHDQPQHF. CDR3 sequence (DNA): TGTGCCTGGAGCCCCGGGGGGGGACATGATCAGCCCCAGCATTTT.